This passage covers 25 T cell receptor beta chains from one sample sequenced in a study of persistence of HIV-infected CD4 T cells. What these receptors recognize is not known. This was the immunoSEQ version 4 assay in survey mode. Only in-frame clones appear in the TCRdb table, and some are missing; sequencing was by immunoSEQ multiplex PCR. This sample has 18,000 or so clones, with more than 75% found just once. Stimulation used 10 ug/mL lysate from CMV-infected fibroblasts. Responding CD4+ T cells were sorted by upregulation of both CD40 ligand and CD69. Here the sequenced sample was CD4+ T cells sorted from PBMCs after 18-hour stimulation, taken from a patient who received antiretroviral therapy. The source of these receptors is an adult man with HIV who was CMV-seropositive.

This chain joins TRBV6-1 and TRBJ2-3, with D possibly TRBD2 on 6 matching bases. Germline lookup yields CDR1 MNHNS and CDR2 SASEGT. The CDR3 spans 15 residues. V shed 3 bases and J shed 2 bases, with 12 bases lying between them. Here the CDR3 DNA reads TGTGCCAGCAGTGACCGGGGGAGCCTCACAGATACGCAGTATTTT. This encodes CASSDRGSLTDTQYF.

This chain connects TRBV7-3 to TRBJ1-1; D uncertain. This CDR3 region has 13 residues. Germline V gene lookup returns CDR1 SGHTA and CDR2 FQGTGA. V shed 0 bases and J shed 0 bases, with 2 bases lying between them. The CDR3 DNA follows: TGTGCCAGCAGCTTAACGATGAACACTGAAGCTTTCTTT. Translated, it gives CASSLTMNTEAFF.

CDR3 in amino acids: CASSLPGGGPNYGYTF. The CDR3, as DNA: TGTGCCAGCAGTTTACCAGGTGGGGGCCCTAACTATGGCTACACCTTC. V is TRBV28 and J is TRBJ1-2; tentative D call: TRBD1 (6 bases). Germline lookup yields CDR1 MDHEN and CDR2 SYDVKM. The CDR3 loop spans 16 amino acids. V gave up 2 bases and J gave up 0 bases, with 13 bases separating them.

The chain employs TRBV10-3 and TRBJ1-1; the match to TRBD1 covers 7 bases. V lost 11 bases to trimming and J lost 4 bases; unmatched junction nucleotides: 10. In germline, CDR1 is ENHRY, CDR2 SYGVKD. CDR3 length: 13 amino acids. The CDR3, as DNA: TGTGCCGGAAGGGGGCAGGAGGGCACTGAAGCTTTCTTT. Translated, it gives CAGRGQEGTEAFF.

The rearrangement joins TRBV6-5 to TRBJ2-7; 8 nucleotides match TRBD1. The CDR3 sequence is 13 residues long. The germline V gene has CDR1 MNHEY and CDR2 SVGAGI. The J segment lost 6 bases and the V segment lost 4 bases, leaving 5 bases of the junction unmatched. The CDR3: CASSSDRGSEQYF. In DNA, the CDR3 is TGTGCCAGCAGTTCCGACAGGGGAAGCGAGCAGTACTTC.

A few counts support this clone. The CDR3 DNA follows: TGTGCCAGCAGCTTCGACACAGGGGGTAACACTGAAGCTTTCTTT. Translated: CASSFDTGGNTEAFF. This sequence joins TRBV7-9 and TRBJ1-1; TRBD1 agrees at 8 bases. Germline V gene data show CDR1 as SEHNR and CDR2 as FQNEAQ (reference sequence). The CDR3 runs 15 residues. Unmatched junction bases numbered 5, after V lost 3 bases and J lost 2 bases.

This clone was counted between two and nine times. The V call is TRBV6-5, the J call TRBJ1-6; 9 nucleotides line up with TRBD1. The CDR3 runs to 15 residues. The V and J ends lost 5 bases and 10 bases, in that order; junction bases with no gene match: 9. Germline CDR1 reads MNHEY; CDR2 reads SVGAGI. CDR3 in amino acids: CASSRTGGGRSPLHF. The CDR3, as DNA: TGTGCCAGCAGTCGTACAGGGGGCGGTAGATCACCCCTCCACTTT.

V and J are TRBV5-1 and TRBJ2-7, with 7 nucleotides matching TRBD1. The trim removed 0 bases at V and 0 bases at J, leaving 0 bases unmatched. CDR1 and CDR2 from the germline V gene are SGHRS and YFSETQ. The CDR3 runs to 14 residues. CDR3 region: CASSLDRGSYEQYF. The CDR3 bases are TGCGCCAGCAGCTTGGACAGGGGCTCCTACGAGCAGTACTTC.

The CDR3 DNA reads TGTGCCAGCAGCTTAGAGCCAGCCTACACTTCTGGGGCCAACGTCCTGACTTTC. Protein product: CASSLEPAYTSGANVLTF. J is TRBJ2-6 and V is TRBV11-2; unclear D gene. The CDR3 has 18 amino acids. The V gene's germline CDR1 is SGHAT and CDR2 FQNNGV. Trimming removed 0 bases from V and 1 base from J, with 13 bases in between.

The V call is TRBV5-1, the J call TRBJ2-5; D is tentatively TRBD1 or TRBD2 (5 bases each). V was trimmed by 9 bases and J by 4 bases, leaving 19 bases between them. Germline CDR1 is SGHRS and CDR2 is YFSETQ. The CDR3 consists of 14 residues. CDR3 nucleotide sequence: TGCGCCACCACGGAGCCGGGACCCAGAGAGACCCAGTACTTC. It specifies CATTEPGPRETQYF. Supplemented by reference TRBV5-1 and TRBJ2-5, the full variable domain reads KAGVTQTPRYLIKTRGQQVTLSCSPISGHRSVSWYQQTPGQGLQFLFEYFSETQRNKGNFPGRFSGRQFSNSRSEMNVSTLELGDSALYLCATTEPGPRETQYFGPGTRLLVL.

The V and J genes are TRBV12-5 and TRBJ2-7, with D hard to call. This CDR3 comprises 15 residues. V was cut by 0 bases and J by 2 bases, with 11 bases left in between. Germline V gene data show CDR1 as LGHNT and CDR2 as FRNRAP. The CDR3 DNA reads TGTGCTAGTGGTTTGGTTCTTTCAGAGGCCTACGAGCAGTACTTC. Its protein product is CASGLVLSEAYEQYF.

The rearrangement links TRBV28 to TRBJ1-2; D not resolved. This CDR3 is 12 amino acids long. V lost 6 bases to trimming and J lost 4 bases, with 9 bases between them. The germline V gene has CDR1 MDHEN and CDR2 SYDVKM. The CDR3 region has the DNA TGTGCCAGCAGGAGGGCTGGCTATGGCTACACCTTC. It specifies CASRRAGYGYTF.

The V call is TRBV6-6, the J call TRBJ2-3; TRBD1 matches 7 bases. The CDR3 runs to 15 residues. The germline CDR1 and CDR2 sequences are MNHNY and SVGAGI (reference sequence). J lost 5 bases, V lost 4 bases, and 9 bases had no gene match. CDR3 nucleotide sequence: TGTGCCAGCAGTTCCACGACAGGGCTGGGAGATACGCAGTATTTT. Encoded protein: CASSSTTGLGDTQYF.

The chain combines TRBV29-1 with TRBJ2-7; 10 nucleotides agree with TRBD1. Germline V CDR1 and CDR2: SQVTM, ANQGSEA. With V trimmed by 4 bases and J by 4 bases, 10 bases remained unmatched. The CDR3 contains 15 residues. In DNA, the CDR3 is TGCAGCGTTGCTGATATGACAGGGGGCGTATACGAGCAGTACTTC. This encodes CSVADMTGGVYEQYF.

This chain connects TRBV2 to TRBJ2-1; D may be TRBD2 (5 bases). The germline V and J ends were trimmed by 6 bases and 6 bases, with 18 bases remaining between them. Per germline, CDR1 SNHLY and CDR2 FYNNEI. The CDR3 consists of 15 residues. The CDR3 loop reads CASSVRGLSFNEQFF. For the CDR3, the DNA is TGTGCCAGCAGCGTTCGAGGGCTCTCGTTCAATGAGCAGTTCTTC.

This rearrangement joins TRBV2 to TRBJ1-4; D is possibly TRBD1 (6 bases). Germline CDR1 SNHLY, CDR2 FYNNEI. The CDR3 runs to 15 residues. The V end was cut by 7 bases, the J end by 4 bases, with 16 bases between. The CDR3 is CASTVSTGYNEKLFF. The CDR3 coding sequence is TGTGCCAGCACGGTTTCGACAGGCTATAATGAAAAACTGTTTTTT. Combining the CDR3 with reference TRBV2 and TRBJ1-4 gives the whole variable domain EPEVTQTPSHQVTQMGQEVILRCVPISNHLYFYWYRQILGQKVEFLVSFYNNEISEKSEIFDDQFSVERPDGSNFTLKIRSTKLEDSAMYFCASTVSTGYNEKLFFGSGTQLSVL.

This chain links TRBV9 with TRBJ2-2; 10 bases map to TRBD1. V shed 3 bases, J shed 5 bases, and the junction held 4 bases outside the gene matches. Germline V lookup: CDR1 SGDLS, CDR2 YYNGEE. This CDR3 spans 15 amino acids. In nucleotides, the CDR3 is TGTGCCAGCAGCGCTCGGGACAGGGGTACCGGGGAGCTGTTTTTT. As protein: CASSARDRGTGELFF. The full variable domain, rest sourced from reference TRBV9 and TRBJ2-2, is DSGVTQTPKHLITATGQRVTLRCSPRSGDLSVYWYQQSLDQGLQFLIQYYNGEERAKGNILERFSAQQFPDLHSELNLSSLELGDSALYFCASSARDRGTGELFFGEGSRLTVL.

The V and J genes are TRBV19 and TRBJ2-2, with 7 positions matching TRBD1. CDR1 is LNHDA and CDR2 is SQIVND in the germline V gene (reference sequence). Trimming removed 7 bases from V and 3 bases from J; junction bases left unmatched: 5. The CDR3 is 14 amino acids. The CDR3 loop reads CASNNRGDTGELFF. DNA of the CDR3: TGTGCCAGTAATAACAGGGGTGACACCGGGGAGCTGTTTTTT.

This clone occurred once. The rearrangement joins TRBV18 to TRBJ1-5, with D uncertain. The CDR3 is made up of 14 amino acids. V lost 5 bases and J lost 8, with 16 bases in between. Germline CDR1 is KGHSH and CDR2 is LQKENI. CDR3: CASSSSRPPKPQHF. The CDR3 DNA follows: TGTGCCAGCTCATCCAGTCGACCGCCGAAGCCCCAGCATTTT. Full variable domain (rest looked up from reference TRBV18 and TRBJ1-5): NAGVMQNPRHLVRRRGQEARLRCSPMKGHSHVYWYRQLPEEGLKFMVYLQKENIIDESGMPKERFSAEFPKEGPSILRIQQVVRGDSAAYFCASSSSRPPKPQHFGDGTRLSIL.

The J gene is TRBJ2-2, the V gene TRBV14; 9 positions agree with TRBD2. The CDR3 spans 18 residues. Per germline, CDR1 SGHDN and CDR2 FVKESK. V was pared by 0 bases and J by 6 bases, with 11 bases of the junction left unmatched. The CDR3 is CASSQDRGGGARAGELFF. CDR3 in DNA: TGTGCCAGCAGCCAAGATCGTGGCGGGGGGGCCCGTGCCGGGGAGCTGTTTTTT. Filled out from reference TRBV14 and TRBJ2-2, the complete variable domain reads EAGVTQFPSHSVIEKGQTVTLRCDPISGHDNLYWYRRVMGKEIKFLLHFVKESKQDESGMPNNRFLAERTGGTYSTLKVQPAELEDSGVYFCASSQDRGGGARAGELFFGEGSRLTVL.

CDR3 residues: CASSPGTTNYEQYF. In DNA, the CDR3 is TGCGCCAGCAGCCCGGGGACTACTAACTACGAGCAGTACTTC. V is TRBV5-1 and J is TRBJ2-7; 7 bases align to TRBD2. This CDR3 spans 14 amino acids. V shed 4 bases, J shed 3 bases, and the junction held 7 bases outside the gene matches. CDR1 and CDR2 from the germline V gene are SGHRS and YFSETQ.

Of note for this clone: This same CDR3 is encoded by further DNA sequences in the sample. The CDR3 protein is CASSPGTGAVEAFF. The CDR3, as DNA: TGTGCCAGCAGCCCTGGGACAGGGGCGGTTGAAGCTTTCTTT. The genes are TRBV4-2 and TRBJ1-1; the match to TRBD1 covers 10 bases. Germline V CDR1 and CDR2: LGHNA, YNFKEQ. The CDR3 sequence is 14 residues long. The junction had 6 bases not matched to a gene; V was cut back by 4 bases and J by 7 bases.

This chain uses TRBV5-1 with TRBJ1-5; TRBD1 matches at 8 bases. Germline V gives CDR1 SGHRS, CDR2 YFSETQ. This CDR3 is built from 16 residues. V lost 0 bases and J lost 7; bases outside the gene matches: 9. The CDR3 reads CASSLEGRGLGQPQHF. CDR3 nucleotides: TGCGCCAGCAGCTTGGAGGGCAGGGGGCTTGGGCAGCCCCAGCATTTT.

Remarks on this clone: Germline and junction disagree at one end, which may indicate a read error. The chain joins TRBV20-1 to TRBJ2-3, with 8 bases identical to TRBD1. CDR1 and CDR2 from the germline V gene are DFQATT and SNEGSKA (reference sequence). This CDR3 spans 11 amino acids. The CDR3 bases are TGCAGTGCTAGAGCGAAAGGACGACAGGGGTTT. Translation gives CSARAKGRQGF.

Here the CDR3 DNA reads TGCGCCAGCAGCTTGACAGGGCTAGGGAATTCACCCCTCCACTTT. Translated: CASSLTGLGNSPLHF. The rearrangement joins TRBV5-1 to TRBJ1-6; maybe TRBD1 (6 bases). Germline V lookup: CDR1 SGHRS, CDR2 YFSETQ. This CDR3 spans 15 amino acids. V lost 1 base, J lost 7 bases, and 12 bases lay in between.